These 10 T cell receptor beta chains were all obtained from the same sample, sequenced in a study of CD8+ T cells in alopecia areata. The sequencing template was cDNA reverse transcribed from extracted RNA. Sequenced by immunoSEQ multiplex PCR; TCRdb stores in-frame clones only, minus some. The top ten clones hold 0.85% to 1% of a sample with 110,000 to 150,000 clones, about 47% of them seen once. This specimen consisted of CD4+ T cells sorted from blood, obtained at week 0. The source is a human donor with alopecia areata.

The V call is TRBV2, the J call TRBJ1-5, with D hard to call. Germline V gives CDR1 SNHLY, CDR2 FYNNEI. The CDR3 is 11 amino acids. The V end lost 6 bases, the J end lost 6 bases, and 6 bases lay between the germline ends. The CDR3 bases are TGTGCCAGCAGGTCGGGTCAGCCCCAGCATTTT. Amino acids: CASRSGQPQHF.

V gene TRBV29-1 combines with J gene TRBJ2-3, with D perhaps matching TRBD2 (5 bases). There are 11 residues in the CDR3. CDR1 SQVTM and CDR2 ANQGSEA come from the germline V gene. V was clipped by 2 bases and J by 11 bases, with 11 bases between them. CDR3 region: CSVERGGLQYF. The DNA of the CDR3 is TGCAGCGTTGAACGTGGCGGGTTGCAGTATTTT.

This clone has more than one count but fewer than ten. This sequence may be a read error, since a much larger clone differs from it by one base. The chain links TRBV14 to TRBJ2-2, with D uncertain. V lost 4 bases to trimming and J lost 0 bases, with 6 bases between them. Germline V CDR1 and CDR2: SGHDN, FVKESK. The CDR3 sequence is 14 residues long. The CDR3 nucleotides read TGTGCCAGCAGCCCACAGACGAACACCGGGGAGCTGTTTTTT. Translated: CASSPQTNTGELFF.

This clone was recorded a few times. The chain is built from TRBV27 and TRBJ1-5; the D is unclear. V was clipped by 2 bases and J by 6 bases, with 8 bases between them. This CDR3 is 13 amino acids long. Per the germline V gene, CDR1 is MNHEY and CDR2 is SMNVEV (reference sequence). This CDR3 reads CASSLEEAQPQHF. The DNA of the CDR3 is TGTGCCAGCAGTTTAGAGGAGGCTCAGCCCCAGCATTTT.

This clone was detected only a few times. This rearrangement joins TRBV5-1 to TRBJ1-5; perhaps TRBD1 as D (5 bases). With 0 bases removed from V and 2 bases from J, the gap between germline ends came to 9 bases. CDR3 length: 15 residues. CDR1 is SGHRS and CDR2 is YFSETQ in the germline V gene. The CDR3 nucleotides read TGCGCCAGCAGCTTGGAGCAGGGAGGCAATCAGCCCCAGCATTTT. As protein: CASSLEQGGNQPQHF.

This clone was observed a few times. The J gene is TRBJ2-7, the V gene TRBV27; D might be TRBD1 (5 bases). This CDR3 is 13 amino acids long. The germline V gene has CDR1 MNHEY and CDR2 SMNVEV (reference sequence). V lost 4 bases and J 4 bases, leaving 11 bases between the germline ends. CDR3 sequence: CASSSMGQYEQYF. The CDR3 nucleotides read TGTGCCAGCAGTTCGATGGGGCAGTACGAGCAGTACTTC.

The chain carries TRBV10-3 and TRBJ2-6; D may match TRBD1 or TRBD2 (5 bases each). This CDR3 contains 17 residues. The germline gives CDR1 ENHRY, CDR2 SYGVKD. The V and J ends lost 1 base and 0 bases respectively, with 10 bases between them. The CDR3 region has the DNA TGTGCCATCAGTGAGTGGGGACGGGCCTCTGGGGCCAACGTCCTGACTTTC. As protein: CAISEWGRASGANVLTF.

This clone showed up just a few times. The same CDR3 also results from other DNA sequences found in this sample. The rearrangement joins TRBV7-9 to TRBJ2-7; tentative D call: TRBD1 (5 bases). This CDR3 is 13 amino acids long. V gave up 5 bases and J gave up 3 bases, with 11 bases separating them. In germline, CDR1 is SEHNR, CDR2 FQNEAQ (reference sequence). CDR3 sequence: CASSRQGSYEQYF. The CDR3 coding sequence is TGTGCCAGCAGCCGCCAGGGCAGCTACGAGCAGTACTTC.

V gene TRBV7-2 combines with J gene TRBJ1-2; D gene unclear. CDR3 length: 14 residues. In germline, CDR1 is SGHTA, CDR2 FQGNSA. V lost 5 bases, J lost 10 bases, and 20 bases lay in between. Here the CDR3 DNA reads TGTGCCAGCAGCCCCGACCCGTTTAGGGCGGACTACACCTTC. Amino acid sequence: CASSPDPFRADYTF. The complete variable domain, with remaining parts taken from reference TRBV7-2 and TRBJ1-2, reads GAGVSQSPSNKVTEKGKDVELRCDPISGHTALYWYRQSLGQGLEFLIYFQGNSAPDKSGLPSDRFSAERTGGSVSTLTIQRTQQEDSAVYLCASSPDPFRADYTFGSGTRLTVV.

This clone came up a few times. The rearrangement uses TRBV19 and TRBJ2-6, with D maybe TRBD1 (6 bases). V was clipped by 6 bases and J by 1 base, with 19 bases between them. The germline gives CDR1 LNHDA, CDR2 SQIVND (reference sequence). The CDR3 totals 18 residues. In DNA form, the CDR3 reads TGTGCCAGTAGAGGATGGGACACGCGGTCATCTGGGGCCAACGTCCTGACTTTC. Amino acid sequence: CASRGWDTRSSGANVLTF.